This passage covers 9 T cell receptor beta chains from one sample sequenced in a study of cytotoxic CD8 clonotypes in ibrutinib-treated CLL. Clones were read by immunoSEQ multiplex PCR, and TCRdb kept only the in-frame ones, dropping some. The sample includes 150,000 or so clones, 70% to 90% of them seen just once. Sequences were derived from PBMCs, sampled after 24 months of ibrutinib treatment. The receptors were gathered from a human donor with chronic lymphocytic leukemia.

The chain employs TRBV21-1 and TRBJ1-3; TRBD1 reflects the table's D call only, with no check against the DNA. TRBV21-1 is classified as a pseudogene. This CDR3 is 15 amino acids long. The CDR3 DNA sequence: TGTGCCAGCAGCAAAAGAGACAGGCGGGTAGACACCATATATTTT. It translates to CASSKRDRRVDTIYF.

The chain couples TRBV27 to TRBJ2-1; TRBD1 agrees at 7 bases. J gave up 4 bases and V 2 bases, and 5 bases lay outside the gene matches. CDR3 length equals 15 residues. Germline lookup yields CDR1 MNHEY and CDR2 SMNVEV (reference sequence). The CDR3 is CASSLKGTVYNEQFF. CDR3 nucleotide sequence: TGTGCCAGCAGTTTAAAGGGGACAGTATACAATGAGCAGTTCTTC.

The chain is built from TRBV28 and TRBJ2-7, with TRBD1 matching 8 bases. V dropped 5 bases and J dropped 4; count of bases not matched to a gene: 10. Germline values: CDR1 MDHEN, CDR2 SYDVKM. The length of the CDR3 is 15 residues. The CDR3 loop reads CASSLDRDRLYEQYF. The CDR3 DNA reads TGTGCCAGCAGTCTAGACCGGGACAGGCTTTACGAGCAGTACTTC. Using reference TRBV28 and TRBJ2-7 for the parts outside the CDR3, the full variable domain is DVKVTQSSRYLVKRTGEKVFLECVQDMDHENMFWYRQDPGLGLRLIYFSYDVKMKEKGDIPEGYSVSREKKERFSLILESASTNQTSMYLCASSLDRDRLYEQYFGPGTRLTVT.

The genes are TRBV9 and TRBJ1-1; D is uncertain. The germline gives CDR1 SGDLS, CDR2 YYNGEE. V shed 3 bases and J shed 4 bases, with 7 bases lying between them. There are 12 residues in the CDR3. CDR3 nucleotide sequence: TGTGCCAGCAGCGCCGAGACCACTGAAGCTTTCTTT. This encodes CASSAETTEAFF.

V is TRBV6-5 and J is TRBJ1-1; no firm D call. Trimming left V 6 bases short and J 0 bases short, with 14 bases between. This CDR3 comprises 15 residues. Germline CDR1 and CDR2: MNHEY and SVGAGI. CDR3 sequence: CASSRTTIMNTEAFF. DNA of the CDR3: TGTGCCAGCAGCAGAACCACTATCATGAACACTGAAGCTTTCTTT.

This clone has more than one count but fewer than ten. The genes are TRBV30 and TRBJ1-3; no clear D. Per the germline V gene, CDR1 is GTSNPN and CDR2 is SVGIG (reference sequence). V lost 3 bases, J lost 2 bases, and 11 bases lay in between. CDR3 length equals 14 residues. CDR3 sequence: CAWRPTIPGNTIYF. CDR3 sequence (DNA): TGTGCCTGGAGGCCGACAATCCCTGGAAACACCATATATTTT.

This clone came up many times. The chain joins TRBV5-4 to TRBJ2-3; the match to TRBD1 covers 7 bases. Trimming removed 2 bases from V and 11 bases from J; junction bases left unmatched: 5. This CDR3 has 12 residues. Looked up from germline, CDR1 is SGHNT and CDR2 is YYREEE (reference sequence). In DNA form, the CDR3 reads TGTGCCAGCAGCTTTATGGGACAGTGGCAGTATTTT. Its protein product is CASSFMGQWQYF.

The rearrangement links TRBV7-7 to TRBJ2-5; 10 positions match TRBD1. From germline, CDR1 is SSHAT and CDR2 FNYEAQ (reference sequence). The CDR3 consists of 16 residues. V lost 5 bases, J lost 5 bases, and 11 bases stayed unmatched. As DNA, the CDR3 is TGTGCCAGCAGCCCCGAATCGGACAGGGGGAGGGAGACCCAGTACTTC. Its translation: CASSPESDRGRETQYF.

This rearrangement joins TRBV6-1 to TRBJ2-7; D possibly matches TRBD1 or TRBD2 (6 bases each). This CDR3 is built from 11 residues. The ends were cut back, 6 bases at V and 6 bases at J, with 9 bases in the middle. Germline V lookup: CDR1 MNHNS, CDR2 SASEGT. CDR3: CASRGGSEQYF. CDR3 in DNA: TGTGCCAGCAGAGGGGGGAGCGAGCAGTACTTC.